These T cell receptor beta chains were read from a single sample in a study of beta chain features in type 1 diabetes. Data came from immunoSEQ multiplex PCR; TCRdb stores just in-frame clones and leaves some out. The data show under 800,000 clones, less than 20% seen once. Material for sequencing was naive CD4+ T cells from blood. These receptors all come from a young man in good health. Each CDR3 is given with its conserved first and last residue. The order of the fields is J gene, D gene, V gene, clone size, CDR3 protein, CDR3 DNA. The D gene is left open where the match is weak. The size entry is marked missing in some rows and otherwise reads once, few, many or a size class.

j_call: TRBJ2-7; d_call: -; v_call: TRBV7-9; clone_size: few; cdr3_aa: CASSRDPEGEQYF; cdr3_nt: TGTGCCAGCAGCCGTGACCCAGAGGGCGAGCAGTACTTC
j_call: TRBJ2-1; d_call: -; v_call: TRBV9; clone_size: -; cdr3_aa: CASSVVQGGYNEQFF; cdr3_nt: TGTGCCAGCAGCGTAGTTCAGGGCGGCTACAATGAGCAGTTCTTC
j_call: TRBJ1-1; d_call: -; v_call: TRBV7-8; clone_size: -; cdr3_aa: CASSVRGSNTEAFF; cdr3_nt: TGTGCCAGCAGCGTCCGGGGTTCGAACACTGAAGCTTTCTTT
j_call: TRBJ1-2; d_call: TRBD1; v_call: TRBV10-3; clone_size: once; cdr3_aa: CAISDRDRYGYTF; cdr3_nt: TGTGCCATCAGTGATAGGGACAGATATGGCTACACCTTC
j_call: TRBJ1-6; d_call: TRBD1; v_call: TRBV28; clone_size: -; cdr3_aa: CASSPPGQGAGVTLHF; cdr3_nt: TGTGCCAGCAGTCCGCCGGGACAGGGAGCCGGGGTAACCCTCCACTTT
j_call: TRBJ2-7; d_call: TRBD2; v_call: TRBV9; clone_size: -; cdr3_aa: CASSPQTSERLGEQYF; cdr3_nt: TGTGCCAGCAGCCCCCAGACTAGCGAGCGCCTTGGGGAGCAGTACTTC
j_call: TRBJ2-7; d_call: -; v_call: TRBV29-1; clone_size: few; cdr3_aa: CSVRAAYEQYF; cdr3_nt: TGCAGCGTACGGGCAGCGTACGAGCAGTACTTC
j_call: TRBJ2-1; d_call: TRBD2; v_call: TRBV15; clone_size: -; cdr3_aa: CATSRGRASGGFYSTYNEQFF; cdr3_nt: TGTGCCACCAGCAGAGGCCGTGCTAGCGGGGGGTTTTACTCTACCTACAATGAGCAGTTCTTC
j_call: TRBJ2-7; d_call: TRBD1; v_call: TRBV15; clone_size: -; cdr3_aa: CATSSRDRGNYEQYF; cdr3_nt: TGTGCCACCAGCAGCCGGGACAGGGGAAACTACGAGCAGTACTTC
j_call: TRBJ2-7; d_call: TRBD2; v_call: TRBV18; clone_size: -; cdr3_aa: CASSAGVYYEQYF; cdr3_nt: TGTGCCAGCTCAGCGGGAGTCTACTACGAGCAGTACTTC
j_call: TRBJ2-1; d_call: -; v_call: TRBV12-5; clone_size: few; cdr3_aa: CASGLVLGGWAKNEQFF; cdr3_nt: TGTGCTAGTGGTTTGGTACTTGGAGGGTGGGCAAAAAATGAGCAGTTCTTC
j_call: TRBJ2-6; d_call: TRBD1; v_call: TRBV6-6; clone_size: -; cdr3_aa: CASSGGQGTGANVLTF; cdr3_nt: TGTGCCAGCAGTGGGGGACAGGGGACTGGGGCCAACGTCCTGACTTTC
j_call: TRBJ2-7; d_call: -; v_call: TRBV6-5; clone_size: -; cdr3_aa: CASSYSSGTYEQYF; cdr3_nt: TGTGCCAGCAGTTACTCCTCTGGGACCTACGAGCAGTACTTC
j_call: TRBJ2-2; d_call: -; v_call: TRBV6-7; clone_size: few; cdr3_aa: CAGTNSLNTGELFF; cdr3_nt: TGTGCCGGCACCAACAGTCTGAACACCGGGGAGCTGTTTTTT
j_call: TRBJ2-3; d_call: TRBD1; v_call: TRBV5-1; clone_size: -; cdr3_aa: CASSHGQGTDTQYF; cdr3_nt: TGCGCCAGCAGCCATGGACAGGGTACAGATACGCAGTATTTT
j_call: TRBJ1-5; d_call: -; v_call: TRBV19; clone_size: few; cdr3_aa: CASSIASPSQPQHF; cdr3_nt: TGTGCCAGTAGTATAGCTTCGCCGAGTCAGCCCCAGCATTTT
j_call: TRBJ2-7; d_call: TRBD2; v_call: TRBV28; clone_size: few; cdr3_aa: CASSVPGLAGSLDEQYF; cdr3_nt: TGTGCCAGCAGTGTCCCGGGACTAGCGGGGTCACTTGACGAGCAGTACTTC